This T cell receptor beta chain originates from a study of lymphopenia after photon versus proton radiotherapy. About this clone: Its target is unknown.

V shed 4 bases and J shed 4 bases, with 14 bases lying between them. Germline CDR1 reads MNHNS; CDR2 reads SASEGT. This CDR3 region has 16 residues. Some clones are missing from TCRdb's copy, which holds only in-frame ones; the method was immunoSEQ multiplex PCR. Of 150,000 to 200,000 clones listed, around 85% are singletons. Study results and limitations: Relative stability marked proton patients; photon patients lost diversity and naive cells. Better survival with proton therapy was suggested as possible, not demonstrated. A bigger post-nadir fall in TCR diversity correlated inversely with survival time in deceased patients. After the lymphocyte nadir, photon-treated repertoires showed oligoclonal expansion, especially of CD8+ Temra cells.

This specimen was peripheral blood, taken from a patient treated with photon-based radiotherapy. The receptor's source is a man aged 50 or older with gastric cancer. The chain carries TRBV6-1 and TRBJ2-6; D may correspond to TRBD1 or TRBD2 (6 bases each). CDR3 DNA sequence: TGTGCCAGCAGTGTGGAAGGCGGGACAGGGGCCAACGTCCTGACTTTC. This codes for CASSVEGGTGANVLTF.